Here is one TCR beta chain with its context. Its antigen remains unidentified. PCR employed 60 Vbeta and 13 Jbeta primers. Profiled with immunoSEQ multiplex PCR; TCRdb holds only in-frame clones, not every one. Counted here are approximately 110,000 clones, 77% occurring once; the ten biggest clones make up roughly 13%. This entry belongs to a study of cytomegalovirus exposure and HLA in healthy donors. CDR1 is SNHLY, CDR2 FYNNEI, per germline. V was trimmed by 2 bases and J by 0 bases, leaving 12 bases between them. The CDR3 contains 16 residues. Study observations and caveats: TCR beta chains numbering more than 150 were designated cytomegalovirus-associated. Relative to equally common others, HLA-associated TCR beta chains showed greater clonal expansion in a later analysis. It was confirmed in vitro that a few of the CMV-associated chains were specific for CMV antigens.

Input material: PBMCs. This clonotype was sampled from a woman aged 40 to 55 in good health and CMV-seropositive. The V call is TRBV2, the J call TRBJ2-3, with D unresolved. This chain's CDR3 is CASSESEWSSTDTQYF. The CDR3 DNA reads as TGTGCCAGCAGTGAATCGGAGTGGTCTAGCACAGATACGCAGTATTTT.